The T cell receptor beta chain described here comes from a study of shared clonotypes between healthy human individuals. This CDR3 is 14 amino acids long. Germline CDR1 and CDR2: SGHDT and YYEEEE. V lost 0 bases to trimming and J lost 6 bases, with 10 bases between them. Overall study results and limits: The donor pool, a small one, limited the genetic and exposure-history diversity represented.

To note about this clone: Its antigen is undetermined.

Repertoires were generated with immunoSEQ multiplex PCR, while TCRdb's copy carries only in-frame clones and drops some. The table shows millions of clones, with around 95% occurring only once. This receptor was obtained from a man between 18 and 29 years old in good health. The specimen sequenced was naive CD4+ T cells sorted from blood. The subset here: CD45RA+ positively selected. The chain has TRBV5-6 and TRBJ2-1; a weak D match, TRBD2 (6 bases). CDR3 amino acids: CASSLDRRGNEQFF. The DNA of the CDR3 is TGTGCCAGCAGCTTGGACAGGCGGGGCAATGAGCAGTTCTTC.